One and the same sample provided the 29 T cell receptor beta chains below, sequenced in a study of T cell repertoires in cytomegalovirus infection. MiXCR, applied by TCRdb to the reads, yields one record per CDR3 protein. The sample contains about 570,000 distinct CDR3 sequences, 40% of which appear only once. Their target antigens are unknown. The sequenced sample was cultured PBMCs, obtained from culture after CMV antigen stimulation. These receptors all stem from a human donor in good health (CMV status not recorded). Some clones in this sample may be carry-over from other donors' samples.

The chain uses TRBV18 and TRBJ2-3, with 8 positions matching TRBD2. The CDR3 spans 15 residues. From germline, CDR1 is KGHSH and CDR2 LQKENI. V dropped 4 bases and J dropped 3; count of bases not matched to a gene: 6. In DNA, the CDR3 is TGTGCCAGCTCACGGAGCGGGAGTGGGACAGATACGCAGTATTTT. Its protein is CASSRSGSGTDTQYF.

This chain joins TRBV12-3 or TRBV12-4 and TRBJ2-3; maybe TRBD1 (7 bases). V was clipped by 4 bases and J by 6 bases, with 23 bases between them. The CDR3 totals 17 residues. CDR3: CASSSPQGGADRDTQYF. The CDR3 coding sequence is TGTGCCAGCAGTTCGCCTCAGGGGGGCGCTGATCGGGATACGCAGTATTTT.

V usage is TRBV19 and J usage is TRBJ2-7; the match to TRBD1 covers 8 bases. The germline CDR1 and CDR2 sequences are LNHDA and SQIVND (reference sequence). This CDR3 contains 14 residues. Losses at the gene ends were 3 bases for V and 5 bases for J; bases not matched to a gene: 6. Written as DNA, the CDR3 is TGTGCCAGTAGTATGACAGGGGAGTTCAACGAGCAGTACTTC. Translated: CASSMTGEFNEQYF.

The chain combines TRBV11-2 with TRBJ2-5, with 10 positions matching TRBD2. The V gene's germline CDR1 is SGHAT and CDR2 FQNNGV. The length of the CDR3 is 17 residues. J was trimmed by 2 bases and V by 2 bases; bases with no gene match: 8. The CDR3 is CASSLFGSGRGQETQYF. In DNA form, the CDR3 reads TGTGCCAGCAGCTTATTTGGGAGCGGGAGGGGTCAAGAGACCCAGTACTTC. Using reference TRBV11-2 and TRBJ2-5 for the parts outside the CDR3, the full variable domain is EAGVAQSPRYKIIEKRQSVAFWCNPISGHATLYWYQQILGQGPKLLIQFQNNGVVDDSQLPKDRFSAERLKGVDSTLKIQPAKLEDSAVYLCASSLFGSGRGQETQYFGPGTRLLVL.

The chain is built from TRBV28 and TRBJ2-7, with D perhaps given as TRBD1 or TRBD2 (6 bases each). V lost 5 bases to trimming and J lost 3 bases, with 14 bases between them. Germline CDR1 and CDR2: MDHEN and SYDVKM. The length of the CDR3 is 14 residues. The CDR3 coding sequence is TGTGCCAGCAGTCCATCTCGGGGGCTCTACGAGCAGTACTTC. Protein product: CASSPSRGLYEQYF.

The chain joins TRBV12-3 or TRBV12-4 to TRBJ2-2; D is unresolved. The CDR3 is made up of 13 amino acids. Between the trimmed V and J ends, which lost 8 bases and 6 bases, there was a span of 13 bases. The CDR3 nucleotides are TGTGCCAGCGCCCCTCGGTGGGCCGGGGAGCTGTTTTTT. It is translated as CASAPRWAGELFF.

This clonotype occurred a few times. This sequence joins TRBV20-1 and TRBJ2-5; TRBD2 agrees at 7 bases. Germline CDR1 DFQATT, CDR2 SNEGSKA (reference sequence). V dropped 6 bases and J dropped 4; count of bases not matched to a gene: 8. The CDR3 runs to 13 residues. CDR3 DNA: TGCAGTGCCCGGGGGGTGGGGATAGAGACCCAGTACTTC. Translation gives CSARGVGIETQYF.

This chain uses TRBV12-3 or TRBV12-4 with TRBJ2-7, with TRBD2 as a possible D gene (6 bases). The CDR3 runs to 15 residues. Trimming took off 4 bases at V and 2 bases at J, with 15 bases between the two ends. Written as DNA, the CDR3 is TGTGCCAGCAGTTCCGGACTAACCCTGCCCTACGAGCAGTACTTC. Its protein product is CASSSGLTLPYEQYF.

The chain carries TRBV7-6 and TRBJ2-5, with D perhaps assigned TRBD1 or TRBD2 (5 bases each). CDR3 length equals 16 residues. Germline-derived CDR1 and CDR2 are SGHVS and FNYEAQ. Trimming removed 5 bases at V and 5 bases at J, with 21 bases between. The CDR3 DNA is TGTGCCAGCAGCCCCACGAGGGGCCTGGCTGGGGAGACCCAGTACTTC. This gives the protein CASSPTRGLAGETQYF. Using reference TRBV7-6 and TRBJ2-5 for the parts outside the CDR3, the full variable domain is GAGVSQSPRYKVTKRGQDVALRCDPISGHVSLYWYRQALGQGPEFLTYFNYEAQQDKSGLPNDRFSAERPEGSISTLTIQRTEQRDSAMYRCASSPTRGLAGETQYFGPGTRLLVL.

This clonotype was seen more than once but under ten times. CDR3 sequence (DNA): TGTGCCAGCAGCCAGGACGCCCGGAACACTGAAGCTTTCTTT. It translates to CASSQDARNTEAFF. The V call is TRBV5-4, the J call TRBJ1-1; D call uncertain. Germline CDR1 and CDR2: SGHNT and YYREEE (reference sequence). This CDR3 spans 14 amino acids. The V and J ends lost 4 bases and 1 base respectively, with 11 bases between them.

This clonotype was detected only a few times. The chain joins TRBV5-4 to TRBJ1-1; D is undetermined. Germline CDR1 SGHNT, CDR2 YYREEE (reference sequence). The CDR3 extends over 13 amino acids. The V gene lost 0 bases and the J gene lost 11 bases, with 14 bases spanning the gap. In nucleotides, the CDR3 is TGTGCCAGCAGCTTGGATCTAAACGAGGATGCTTTCTTT. Translation gives CASSLDLNEDAFF.

This clonotype was observed a few times. This chain links TRBV7-2 with TRBJ2-2; a possible D gene is TRBD2 (5 bases). CDR1 and CDR2 (germline): SGHTA, FQGNSA. The CDR3 consists of 14 residues. Trimming shortened V by 4 bases and J by 4 bases, and 10 bases separated the two germline ends. The CDR3 DNA reads TGTGCCAGCAGCTCCTGGACTGTCACCGGGGAGCTGTTTTTT. Its protein product is CASSSWTVTGELFF.

The chain recombines TRBV6-2 or TRBV6-3 with TRBJ1-1; the D is unclear. V lost 6 bases to trimming and J lost 0 bases, with 8 bases between them. Germline assignment: CDR1 MNHEY and CDR2 SVGEGT. The CDR3 is 13 amino acids. CDR3 bases: TGTGCCAGCAGCGGACCACTGAACACTGAAGCTTTCTTT. It encodes CASSGPLNTEAFF.

In its sample, this clonotype was seen many times. V gene TRBV7-2 combines with J gene TRBJ2-7, with D perhaps being TRBD1 or TRBD2 (7 bases each). The CDR3 runs 15 residues. Trimming pared 5 bases from V and 2 bases from J, leaving 16 bases between. The V gene's germline CDR1 is SGHTA and CDR2 FQGNSA. The CDR3 reads CASSPRGRGPYEQYF. In DNA, the CDR3 is TGTGCCAGCAGCCCTCGGGGGAGGGGGCCCTACGAGCAGTACTTC.

The chain employs TRBV7-7 and TRBJ2-3, with no clear D. This CDR3 region has 14 residues. The V and J ends lost 5 bases and 2 bases respectively, with 11 bases between them. Germline values: CDR1 SSHAT, CDR2 FNYEAQ (reference sequence). The CDR3 sequence: CASSPLPNTDTQYF. The CDR3 DNA sequence: TGTGCCAGCAGCCCCCTCCCTAACACAGATACGCAGTATTTT.

The table lists this clonotype with a few counts. The chain uses TRBV7-9 and TRBJ1-5; the match to TRBD1 covers 9 bases. Germline CDR1 is SEHNR and CDR2 is FQNEAQ (reference sequence). This CDR3 has 15 amino acids. V lost 5 bases, J lost 7 bases, and 9 bases stayed unmatched. CDR3 nucleotide sequence: TGTGCCAGCAGCCCGGGACAGGGAGATGGACAGCCCCAGCATTTT. Encoded protein: CASSPGQGDGQPQHF.

In its sample, this clonotype was seen a few times. The chain joins TRBV25-1 to TRBJ1-4, with a tentative D call TRBD1 (5 bases). The V gene's germline CDR1 is MGHDK and CDR2 SYGVNS. The V gene lost 4 bases and the J gene lost 8 bases, with 11 bases spanning the gap. The CDR3 totals 13 residues. The CDR3 coding sequence is TGTGCCAGCAGTGCGGCAGGGCGGGAAAAACTGTTTTTT. It is translated as CASSAAGREKLFF. The full variable domain, completed using reference TRBV25-1 and TRBJ1-4, is EADIYQTPRYLVIGTGKKITLECSQTMGHDKMYWYQQDPGMELHLIHYSYGVNSTEKGDLSSESTVSRIRTEHFPLTLESARPSHTSQYLCASSAAGREKLFFGSGTQLSVL.

The chain employs TRBV7-9 and TRBJ1-1; D is undetermined. The germline V gene has CDR1 SEHNR and CDR2 FQNEAQ (reference sequence). Trimming cost V 4 bases and J 3 bases, with 15 bases left between them. This CDR3 has 15 amino acids. CDR3 in DNA: TGTGCCAGCAGCTCCCCCCAATTAGTGGACACTGAAGCTTTCTTT. Protein: CASSSPQLVDTEAFF.

This clonotype turned up a few times. Its ends do not fully match the called genes, so a read error is possible. The V gene is TRBV4-1, the J gene TRBJ2-3; 9 bases are shared with TRBD2. The CDR3 runs 19 residues. Germline V gene lookup returns CDR1 MGHRA and CDR2 YSYEKL. The CDR3 bases are TGTGCCAGCAGCCAAGATCAGGGACGGGCGGGGGGGAGCACAGATACGCAGTATTTT. It yields the protein CASSQDQGRAGGSTDTQYF.

The V call is TRBV5-4, the J call TRBJ2-7; TRBD2 matches 10 bases. The CDR3 consists of 16 residues. Per the germline V gene, CDR1 is SGHNT and CDR2 is YYREEE (reference sequence). V gave up 4 bases and J gave up 6 bases; unmatched junction bases: 13. This CDR3 reads CASSPGLAEEASEQYF. The CDR3 bases are TGTGCCAGCAGCCCTGGACTAGCGGAGGAGGCTTCCGAGCAGTACTTC.

The gene calls are TRBV12-5 and TRBJ2-2; TRBD2 agrees at 8 bases. The germline V gene has CDR1 LGHNT and CDR2 FRNRAP. J was trimmed by 7 bases and V by 3 bases; bases with no gene match: 7. There are 15 residues in the CDR3. In nucleotides, the CDR3 is TGTGCTAGTGGTTTCTCGACTAGCGTAGGCGGGGAGCTGTTTTTT. Translating it yields CASGFSTSVGGELFF.

The J gene is TRBJ2-7, the V gene TRBV3-1; D unresolved. Trimming removed 4 bases at V and 7 bases at J, with 8 bases between. The CDR3 is made up of 11 amino acids. Germline CDR1 LGHDT, CDR2 YNNKEL (reference sequence). The CDR3 region has the DNA TGTGCCAGCAGCCGGCTGCAGGAGCAGTACTTC. Translating gives CASSRLQEQYF.

The V call is TRBV4-1, the J call TRBJ1-6; D gene ambiguous. This CDR3 contains 17 residues. V was trimmed by 3 bases and J by 1 base, leaving 13 bases between them. The V gene's germline CDR1 is MGHRA and CDR2 YSYEKL. The CDR3 DNA reads TGCGCCAGCAGCCAGGCCGCCGCCCGGTCCTATAATTCACCCCTCCACTTT. This sequence encodes CASSQAAARSYNSPLHF.

V and J are TRBV7-8 and TRBJ2-2; D uncertain. The CDR3 is 13 residues long. The germline V gene encodes CDR1 SGHVS and CDR2 FQNEAQ. The ends were cut back, 8 bases at V and 2 bases at J, with 9 bases in the middle. CDR3: CASGVENTGELFF. The CDR3 region has the DNA TGTGCCAGCGGCGTGGAAAACACCGGGGAGCTGTTTTTT.

The chain joins TRBV19 to TRBJ1-1; D unclear. Per germline, CDR1 LNHDA and CDR2 SQIVND (reference sequence). V gave up 1 base and J gave up 0 bases, with 9 bases separating them. This CDR3 region has 15 residues. CDR3 protein: CASSIVDQMNTEAFF. CDR3 nucleotides: TGTGCCAGTAGTATAGTAGACCAAATGAACACTGAAGCTTTCTTT.

This clonotype was observed a few times. V is TRBV11-2 and J is TRBJ2-3, with D perhaps assigned TRBD1 or TRBD2 (5 bases each). Germline lookup yields CDR1 SGHAT and CDR2 FQNNGV. CDR3 length equals 15 residues. V was pared by 0 bases and J by 2 bases, with 9 bases between. CDR3 in DNA: TGTGCCAGCAGCTTAGATCTGGGGGACACAGATACGCAGTATTTT. It encodes CASSLDLGDTDTQYF.

This clonotype was detected only once. The chain couples TRBV20-1 to TRBJ1-5, with no clear D. The CDR3 sequence is 15 residues long. Germline V lookup: CDR1 DFQATT, CDR2 SNEGSKA (reference sequence). The ends were cut back, 6 bases at V and 2 bases at J, with 17 bases in the middle. The CDR3 is CSAQHGSRGNQPQHF. CDR3 DNA: TGCAGTGCCCAGCACGGTTCCCGGGGCAATCAGCCCCAGCATTTT.

The chain couples TRBV6-8 to TRBJ1-3; D not certain. The CDR3 has 14 residues. V lost 6 bases and J 0 bases, leaving 9 bases between the germline ends. CDR1 and CDR2 from the germline V gene are MNHGY and SAAAGT. The DNA for the CDR3 is TGTGCCAGCAGCCACCCGCACTCTGGAAACACCATATATTTT. Translated: CASSHPHSGNTIYF.

CDR3 amino acids: CASSVDRASTEAFF. CDR3 DNA sequence: TGTGCCAGCAGTGTCGACAGGGCTTCGACTGAAGCTTTCTTT. The rearrangement links TRBV2 to TRBJ1-1; TRBD1 matches at 7 bases. The CDR3 extends over 14 amino acids. Germline CDR1 and CDR2: SNHLY and FYNNEI. V was clipped by 4 bases and J by 5 bases; unmatched bases: 7.